The 16 T cell receptor beta chains given below trace back to one sample, sequenced in a study of radiotherapy plus CTLA-4 blockade in lung cancer listed by TCRdb under 2018. Libraries were constructed by the immunoSEQ multiplex PCR assay. In its TCRdb copy, this immuneACCESS table keeps in-frame sequences only and misses some clones. Where compared with another copy, unresolved V genes explain less than half of these, and the others have no known cause. Across this sample there are 60,000 to 85,000 clones, with around nine tenths seen only once. Approximately 0.9% of the sample belongs to the ten largest clones. The material sequenced was peripheral blood, taken from a patient treated with radiotherapy plus ipilimumab. The receptor source for this set is a human donor with non-small cell lung cancer who had stable disease on radiotherapy plus ipilimumab.

The chain uses TRBV5-1 and TRBJ2-5; D is perhaps TRBD1 (5 bases). The CDR3 consists of 15 residues. Germline-derived CDR1 and CDR2 are SGHRS and YFSETQ. V lost 0 bases and J lost 2, with 11 bases in between. CDR3 residues: CASSLEGVHQETQYF. In DNA form, the CDR3 reads TGCGCCAGCAGCTTGGAAGGGGTTCATCAAGAGACCCAGTACTTC.

The DNA of the CDR3 is TGTGCCAGTAGTAGGGCATTGGAACTGTTTTTT. Residues: CASSRALELFF. The chain carries TRBV19 and TRBJ1-4; D is undetermined. CDR3 length: 11 residues. The germline gives CDR1 LNHDA, CDR2 SQIVND (reference sequence). The V and J ends lost 4 bases and 12 bases respectively, with 9 bases between them.

The V and J genes are TRBV6-5 and TRBJ1-4; D gene ambiguous. This CDR3 has 13 amino acids. The V end lost 0 bases, the J end lost 9 bases, and 8 bases lay between the germline ends. Germline values: CDR1 MNHEY, CDR2 SVGAGI. CDR3 sequence reads: CASSYSYKQKLFF. The CDR3 DNA sequence: TGTGCCAGCAGTTACTCGTACAAACAAAAACTGTTTTTT.

This clone was recorded once. The genes are TRBV21-1 and TRBJ1-2. TRBV21-1 is marked as a pseudogene. The CDR3 covers 16 residues. CDR3 residues: CASSKSFLGGIHGYTF. The CDR3 DNA sequence: TGTGCCAGCAGCAAATCTTTTTTGGGTGGGATACACGGCTACACCTTC.

The chain joins TRBV18 to TRBJ2-7, with a weak D call TRBD1 (6 bases). The CDR3 consists of 14 residues. V was cut by 5 bases and J by 4 bases, with 15 bases left in between. Germline-derived CDR1 and CDR2 are KGHSH and LQKENI. The CDR3 sequence is CASSAGTNLYEQYF. For the CDR3, the DNA is TGTGCCAGCTCAGCCGGGACAAACCTTTACGAGCAGTACTTC.

Details on this clone: This sample also contains other DNA sequences that code for the same CDR3. The chain has TRBV7-9 and TRBJ1-4; D gene uncertain. Looked up from germline, CDR1 is SEHNR and CDR2 is FQNEAQ (reference sequence). Deletions cut 4 bases from V and 5 bases from J, with 5 bases between. The CDR3 sequence is 12 residues long. The CDR3 is CASSSLNEKLFF. The CDR3 bases are TGTGCCAGCAGCTCACTCAATGAAAAACTGTTTTTT.

The genes are TRBV6-5 and TRBJ1-1; D is undetermined. CDR1 and CDR2 from the germline V gene are MNHEY and SVGAGI. CDR3 size: 15 residues. V was shortened by 5 bases and J by 5 bases, with 18 bases between the two germline ends. The CDR3 bases are TGTGCCAGCAGTCTCGAACCACTTACGCGGACTGAAGCTTTCTTT. This sequence encodes CASSLEPLTRTEAFF.

The chain employs TRBV19 and TRBJ2-1; possibly TRBD1 or TRBD2 for D (5 bases each). The V gene lost 1 base and the J gene lost 0 bases, with 10 bases spanning the gap. Germline V gene data show CDR1 as LNHDA and CDR2 as SQIVND (reference sequence). The CDR3 has 16 amino acids. The CDR3 DNA is TGTGCCAGTAGTATAGGGGACCGAGTCTCCTACAATGAGCAGTTCTTC. It is translated as CASSIGDRVSYNEQFF.

V is TRBV2 and J is TRBJ1-3, with D unclear. Trimming stripped 6 bases from V and 0 bases from J, with 9 bases between. In germline, CDR1 is SNHLY, CDR2 FYNNEI. The CDR3 totals 14 residues. The chain's CDR3 is CASRAGSSGNTIYF. The CDR3 DNA follows: TGTGCCAGCAGGGCCGGGTCCTCTGGAAACACCATATATTTT.

The gene calls are TRBV7-2 and TRBJ2-3; either TRBD1 or TRBD2 may fit D (5 bases each). This CDR3 is 16 amino acids long. In germline, CDR1 is SGHTA, CDR2 FQGNSA. V was cut by 1 base and J by 0 bases, with 11 bases left in between. As DNA, the CDR3 is TGTGCCAGCAGCTTAGAGGGACGGATTAGCACAGATACGCAGTATTTT. Translated, it gives CASSLEGRISTDTQYF.

A word on this clone: This sample includes further DNA sequences coding for the same CDR3. The J gene is TRBJ2-7, the V gene TRBV18; 8 bases agree with TRBD1. Per germline, CDR1 KGHSH and CDR2 LQKENI. CDR3 length equals 14 residues. The junction had 7 bases not matched to a gene; V was cut back by 6 bases and J by 3 bases. The CDR3 DNA reads TGTGCCAGCTCGCCGGGACAGGAGGTCTACGAGCAGTACTTC. As protein: CASSPGQEVYEQYF.

The chain has TRBV6-5 and TRBJ2-2; D perhaps matches TRBD2 (6 bases). V lost 2 bases, J lost 2 bases, and 9 bases lay in between. This CDR3 spans 15 amino acids. Looked up from germline, CDR1 is MNHEY and CDR2 is SVGAGI. The chain's CDR3 is CASSYMGLNTGELFF. The CDR3 nucleotides are TGTGCCAGCAGTTACATGGGACTCAACACCGGGGAGCTGTTTTTT.

The chain combines TRBV6-6 with TRBJ2-1; TRBD1 matches 9 bases. CDR3 length equals 16 residues. The germline CDR1 and CDR2 sequences are MNHNY and SVGAGI (reference sequence). Trimming took 6 bases from V and 2 from J; bases not matched to a gene: 8. The CDR3 nucleotides read TGTGCCAGCAGAGCGGCCCGGGACAGGGCCTACAATGAGCAGTTCTTC. Translation: CASRAARDRAYNEQFF.

The chain joins TRBV10-3 to TRBJ1-5; D not certain. Deletions cut 3 bases from V and 6 bases from J, with 12 bases between. CDR3 length: 14 amino acids. The germline V gene encodes CDR1 ENHRY and CDR2 SYGVKD. This chain's CDR3 is CAISDGGVTQPQHF. The DNA of the CDR3 is TGTGCCATCAGTGATGGTGGGGTCACTCAGCCCCAGCATTTT.

V and J are TRBV7-9 and TRBJ2-3; 12 positions agree with TRBD2. CDR3 length equals 14 residues. The trim removed 4 bases at V and 5 bases at J, leaving 1 base unmatched. CDR1 is SEHNR, CDR2 FQNEAQ, per germline (reference sequence). For the CDR3, the DNA is TGTGCCAGCAGCTCGACTAGCGGGAGAGATACGCAGTATTTT. It encodes CASSSTSGRDTQYF. Using reference TRBV7-9 and TRBJ2-3 for the parts outside the CDR3, the full variable domain is DTGVSQNPRHKITKRGQNVTFRCDPISEHNRLYWYRQTLGQGPEFLTYFQNEAQLEKSRLLSDRFSAERPKGSFSTLEIQRTEQGDSAMYLCASSSTSGRDTQYFGPGTRLTVL.

The chain links TRBV11-2 to TRBJ2-7, with 9 bases matching TRBD1. The V segment lost 4 bases and the J segment 1 base; nucleotides outside the gene matches: 8. CDR1 and CDR2 (germline): SGHAT, FQNNGV. CDR3 size: 16 residues. CDR3 amino acids: CASSYPGTGPSYEQYF. Here the CDR3 DNA reads TGTGCCAGCAGCTACCCCGGGACAGGGCCTTCCTACGAGCAGTACTTC.